This section outlines one TCR gamma chain sequence together with its context. Its target is unknown. This record belongs to a study of Vδ1+ human thymocytes. This CDR3 has 15 amino acids. The V segment lost 0 bases and the J segment 3 bases; nucleotides outside the gene matches: 4. Germline loops: CDR1 GITISATS, CDR2 ISYDGTV (reference sequence). General study findings and limits: Unlike peripheral blood Vdelta1+ controls, thymic delta-chain sequences included roughly 22% Vdelta2 and few Vdelta3. Bulk data may be misread because of unexpected Vdelta2 sequences. Highly polyclonal TRG and TRD repertoires with Gaussian CDR3 length distributions appeared in thymus.

The template was reverse-transcribed extracted RNA. Pooled V-gene forward primers with one constant-region reverse primer generated the CDR3 amplicons by multiplex PCR. TCRdb reanalysed the multiplex PCR reads via CATT. The sample gives tens of thousands of gamma-chain clones, roughly 21% of which show up once; roughly 2% is in the top ten. The specimen was Vdelta1+ gamma-delta thymocytes from the thymus. Regarding subset: FACS-sorted CD3+ TCRalphabeta- TCRVdelta1+ TCRVdelta2- thymocytes. The receptor was derived from a girl in the first two years of life who had congenital heart surgery. The chain carries TRGV9 and TRGJP2. The CDR3 is CALWEVHRSDWIKTF. The CDR3 DNA is TGTGCCTTGTGGGAGGTGCACCGTAGTGATTGGATCAAGACGTTT.